Shown below are 24 T cell receptor beta chains from a single sample sequenced in a study of T cell changes during pregnancy in multiple sclerosis. Some clones are missing from TCRdb's copy, which holds only in-frame ones; the method was immunoSEQ multiplex PCR. The repertoire holds roughly 110,000 clones, 80% to 95% seen once, with around 0.8% in the top ten. The sequencing here drew on peripheral blood, taken in the third trimester of pregnancy. The receptors originated from a female donor in good health, enrolled as a control in a pregnancy study.

V and J are TRBV30 and TRBJ1-2, with D tentatively TRBD1 (5 bases). CDR1 GTSNPN and CDR2 SVGIG come from the germline V gene (reference sequence). The CDR3 consists of 12 residues. Trimming took off 4 bases at V and 3 bases at J, with 9 bases between the two ends. This chain's CDR3 is CAWIQEDYGYTF. CDR3 in DNA: TGTGCCTGGATACAGGAAGACTATGGCTACACCTTC.

The chain combines TRBV6-5 with TRBJ2-7; 7 bases fit TRBD1. Trimming took 2 bases from V and 0 from J; bases not matched to a gene: 1. Germline V gives CDR1 MNHEY, CDR2 SVGAGI. This CDR3 comprises 14 residues. The CDR3 reads CASSYTGDSYEQYF. The DNA for the CDR3 is TGTGCCAGCAGTTACACAGGGGACTCCTACGAGCAGTACTTC.

This chain links TRBV30 with TRBJ2-5, with D possibly matching TRBD2 (6 bases). From germline, CDR1 is GTSNPN and CDR2 SVGIG (reference sequence). The CDR3 consists of 15 residues. Deletions cut 5 bases from V and 5 bases from J, with 21 bases between. The chain's CDR3 is CAWYEPGPGGETQYF. In DNA, the CDR3 is TGTGCCTGGTATGAGCCGGGGCCTGGAGGGGAGACCCAGTACTTC.

This rearrangement joins TRBV5-1 to TRBJ2-3, with 13 bases aligning to TRBD2. V shed 1 base, J shed 0 bases, and the junction held 5 bases outside the gene matches. There are 18 residues in the CDR3. Germline CDR1 reads SGHRS; CDR2 reads YFSETQ. The CDR3 spells CASSLRLAGGPSTDTQYF. DNA for the CDR3: TGCGCCAGCAGCTTGAGACTAGCGGGGGGCCCTAGCACAGATACGCAGTATTTT.

The chain couples TRBV6-6 to TRBJ2-5; no clear D. The length of the CDR3 is 15 residues. CDR1 is MNHNY, CDR2 SVGAGI, per germline (reference sequence). V lost 0 bases to trimming and J lost 1 base, with 9 bases between them. CDR3 residues: CASSYSITSQETQYF. DNA for the CDR3: TGTGCCAGCAGTTACTCGATCACCAGCCAAGAGACCCAGTACTTC.

This chain links TRBV7-9 with TRBJ2-7; 9 bases map to TRBD1. Germline CDR1 SEHNR, CDR2 FQNEAQ (reference sequence). This CDR3 has 15 amino acids. V gave up 5 bases and J gave up 7 bases; unmatched junction bases: 12. The CDR3 here is CASSREGQGAGEQYF. CDR3 bases: TGTGCCAGCAGCCGAGAGGGACAGGGCGCCGGAGAGCAGTACTTC.

V and J are TRBV7-3 and TRBJ2-7; weak D call: TRBD2 (5 bases). The CDR3 is 13 amino acids. Between the trimmed V and J ends, which lost 5 bases and 3 bases, there was a span of 11 bases. In germline, CDR1 is SGHTA, CDR2 FQGTGA. CDR3 bases: TGTGCCAGCAGCCGGGGTGGAAACTACGAGCAGTACTTC. It encodes CASSRGGNYEQYF.

The CDR3 loop is CASSLGTGYRSEQFF. CDR3 sequence (DNA): TGTGCCAGCAGTTTAGGGACAGGCTATCGCAGTGAGCAGTTCTTC. The rearrangement uses TRBV27 and TRBJ2-1, with 8 positions matching TRBD1. There are 15 residues in the CDR3. Germline CDR1 reads MNHEY; CDR2 reads SMNVEV (reference sequence). After removal of 2 bases from V and 9 bases from J, the junction contained 9 bases not matched to a gene.

The chain uses TRBV4-3 and TRBJ1-6, with D possibly being TRBD1 (5 bases). The CDR3 sequence is 17 residues long. In germline, CDR1 is LGHNA, CDR2 YSLEER. Trimming stripped 3 bases from V and 10 bases from J, with 22 bases between. CDR3 in amino acids: CASSHLLDRSPDSPLHF. As DNA, the CDR3 is TGCGCCAGCAGCCACCTCCTTGACAGATCCCCAGACTCACCCCTCCACTTT.

This chain joins TRBV7-6 and TRBJ1-1; tentative D call: TRBD1 (5 bases). CDR1 is SGHVS, CDR2 FNYEAQ, per germline. Trimming took off 3 bases at V and 5 bases at J, with 16 bases between the two ends. The length of the CDR3 is 15 residues. CDR3 in DNA: TGTGCCAGCAGCTTGGGGACTATGATAGGTACTGAAGCTTTCTTT. Encoded protein: CASSLGTMIGTEAFF.

This sequence joins TRBV5-1 and TRBJ2-2; 9 bases match TRBD2. Trimming removed 1 base from V and 6 bases from J; junction bases left unmatched: 7. From germline, CDR1 is SGHRS and CDR2 YFSETQ. This CDR3 has 16 amino acids. CDR3 region: CASSLYRAGGPGELFF. CDR3 bases: TGCGCCAGCAGCTTGTATCGAGCGGGGGGACCCGGGGAGCTGTTTTTT. The whole variable domain, remainder taken from reference TRBV5-1 and TRBJ2-2, is KAGVTQTPRYLIKTRGQQVTLSCSPISGHRSVSWYQQTPGQGLQFLFEYFSETQRNKGNFPGRFSGRQFSNSRSEMNVSTLELGDSALYLCASSLYRAGGPGELFFGEGSRLTVL.

The V gene is TRBV9, the J gene TRBJ1-1; D call uncertain. This CDR3 is 14 amino acids long. From germline, CDR1 is SGDLS and CDR2 YYNGEE. Trimming left V 4 bases short and J 5 bases short, with 15 bases between. The CDR3 loop reads CASSPSSPGTEAFF. As DNA, the CDR3 is TGTGCCAGCAGCCCCTCATCCCCAGGAACTGAAGCTTTCTTT. The full variable domain, in which reference TRBV9 and TRBJ1-1 provide the parts outside the CDR3, is DSGVTQTPKHLITATGQRVTLRCSPRSGDLSVYWYQQSLDQGLQFLIQYYNGEERAKGNILERFSAQQFPDLHSELNLSSLELGDSALYFCASSPSSPGTEAFFGQGTRLTVV.

This clone was found a few times. V gene TRBV6-4 combines with J gene TRBJ2-3; 10 positions agree with TRBD2. The trim removed 8 bases at V and 0 bases at J, leaving 5 bases unmatched. Germline V gene data show CDR1 as MRHNA and CDR2 as SNTAGT. This CDR3 has 15 residues. In DNA, the CDR3 is TGTGCCAGCTCCGAAGCGGGGGGGAGCACAGATACGCAGTATTTT. This translates into CASSEAGGSTDTQYF.

The chain uses TRBV5-1 and TRBJ2-2; maybe TRBD1 (6 bases). This CDR3 spans 17 amino acids. Trimming removed 0 bases from V and 1 base from J, with 13 bases in between. The V gene's germline CDR1 is SGHRS and CDR2 YFSETQ. The DNA for the CDR3 is TGCGCCAGCAGCTTGGCAAGGGACAATATGAACACCGGGGAGCTGTTTTTT. Translated, it gives CASSLARDNMNTGELFF.

This clone was seen just once. The V gene is TRBV27, the J gene TRBJ2-7; 8 bases fit TRBD1. V shed 6 bases, J shed 3 bases, and the junction held 10 bases outside the gene matches. This CDR3 spans 15 amino acids. Germline V lookup: CDR1 MNHEY, CDR2 SMNVEV (reference sequence). Written as DNA, the CDR3 is TGTGCCAGCAGAGACTCCGGGACAGGAGTCTACGAGCAGTACTTC. Encoded protein: CASRDSGTGVYEQYF.

The gene calls are TRBV30 and TRBJ1-2; 7 bases fit TRBD1. The CDR3 is 14 amino acids. V trimming: 4 bases; J trimming: 7 bases; junction bases outside the gene matches: 12. CDR1 and CDR2 (germline): GTSNPN, SVGIG (reference sequence). Here the CDR3 reads CAWTTDRVERGYTF. In nucleotides, the CDR3 is TGTGCCTGGACTACAGACAGGGTGGAACGTGGCTACACCTTC.

The V gene is TRBV30, the J gene TRBJ1-1, with D possibly matching TRBD1 (6 bases). This CDR3 has 13 residues. Germline V CDR1 and CDR2: GTSNPN, SVGIG (reference sequence). Trimming took off 2 bases at V and 5 bases at J, with 12 bases between the two ends. The CDR3 here is CAWSLLRGTEAFF. CDR3 DNA sequence: TGTGCCTGGAGTCTCTTAAGGGGGACTGAAGCTTTCTTT.

This chain uses TRBV7-6 with TRBJ1-2, with 10 bases identical to TRBD1. The germline CDR1 and CDR2 sequences are SGHVS and FNYEAQ. CDR3 length: 14 amino acids. J lost 6 bases, V lost 5 bases, and 6 bases had no gene match. The CDR3 loop reads CASSPGQGDDGYTF. CDR3 bases: TGTGCCAGCAGCCCCGGACAGGGGGATGATGGCTACACCTTC.

The sample holds many counts of this clone. The rearrangement joins TRBV6-1 to TRBJ2-6; TRBD1 matches at 10 bases. Trimming took 4 bases from V and 0 from J; bases not matched to a gene: 0. This CDR3 contains 16 residues. Per the germline V gene, CDR1 is MNHNS and CDR2 is SASEGT. The CDR3 DNA sequence: TGTGCCAGCAGTGGGACAGGGGGCTCTGGGGCCAACGTCCTGACTTTC. It translates to CASSGTGGSGANVLTF.

This clone was detected a few times. The V call is TRBV7-9, the J call TRBJ1-6; no clear D. Germline loops: CDR1 SEHNR, CDR2 FQNEAQ (reference sequence). CDR3 length: 13 amino acids. Deletions cut 1 base from V and 5 bases from J, with 3 bases between. The CDR3 sequence: CASSLGDNSPLHF. The CDR3 bases are TGTGCCAGCAGCTTAGGAGATAATTCACCCCTCCACTTT.

The rearrangement uses TRBV27 and TRBJ2-7, with D tentatively TRBD2 (5 bases). Germline values: CDR1 MNHEY, CDR2 SMNVEV (reference sequence). V gave up 2 bases and J gave up 6 bases, with 8 bases separating them. This CDR3 spans 12 amino acids. CDR3 in DNA: TGTGCCAGCAGTTTAGAGGGATTCGAGCAGTACTTC. Translating it yields CASSLEGFEQYF.

The chain employs TRBV2 and TRBJ1-2; 8 bases line up with TRBD1. This CDR3 has 15 amino acids. The V gene end was trimmed by 5 bases and the J gene end by 3 bases; junction bases not matched to a gene: 8. From germline, CDR1 is SNHLY and CDR2 FYNNEI. The CDR3 loop reads CASSPDRGDYYGYTF. CDR3 sequence (DNA): TGTGCCAGCAGTCCCGACAGGGGAGATTACTATGGCTACACCTTC.

V is TRBV9 and J is TRBJ1-2, with 9 bases aligning to TRBD1. After removal of 0 bases from V and 4 bases from J, the junction contained 7 bases not matched to a gene. This CDR3 is 16 amino acids long. CDR1 is SGDLS and CDR2 is YYNGEE in the germline V gene. The CDR3 loop is CASSVGPTGGSYGYTF. CDR3 sequence (DNA): TGTGCCAGCAGCGTAGGACCAACAGGGGGCAGCTATGGCTACACCTTC.

This chain joins TRBV6-5 and TRBJ1-1, with a weak D call TRBD1 (6 bases). CDR3 size: 12 residues. Looked up from germline, CDR1 is MNHEY and CDR2 is SVGAGI. Trimming removed 11 bases from V and 3 bases from J, with 13 bases in between. The CDR3 is CAAAGADTEAFF. The CDR3 DNA reads as TGTGCCGCGGCAGGGGCGGACACTGAAGCTTTCTTT.